This T cell receptor (beta chain) was sequenced for a study of cytomegalovirus exposure and HLA in healthy donors. Whole-study context: From donors who were HLA-typed, an early data release held about 89 million unique TCRs. Whole-study results and caveats: Across donors, presence/absence analyses took sequencing depth to be roughly uniform.

The study ran its PCR with 60 Vbeta and 13 Jbeta primers. Clones were read by immunoSEQ multiplex PCR, and TCRdb kept only the in-frame ones, dropping some. This table holds roughly 230,000 clones, around 90% found once. Details on this clone: Antigen: not known.

The receptor was derived from a girl aged 2 to 10 in good health and CMV-seronegative. Input material: PBMCs.

The CDR3 is CASSSRDTINQPQHF. Written as DNA, the CDR3 is TGTGCCAGCAGTAGCCGGGACACCATCAATCAGCCCCAGCATTTT. This chain uses TRBV28 with TRBJ1-5, with D possibly TRBD1 on 6 matching bases. V gave up 5 bases and J gave up 3 bases, with 14 bases separating them. Germline V gene lookup returns CDR1 MDHEN and CDR2 SYDVKM. CDR3 length: 15 residues.